The clone carrying this T cell receptor beta chain was seen ten or more times. Its antigen is not known. The sample belongs to a study of T cells after yellow fever vaccination. Notes on the study in general: The study re-detected most primary-vaccination clones after the booster (nearly 97% CD4, around 90% CD8).

Template switching with 5'RACE generated the TCR cDNA and added a universal primer site and UMIs. TCRdb ran MiXCR on the 5' RACE reads and lists one entry per CDR3 protein. The table lists 620,000 or so distinct CDR3 sequences, about a sixth of them singletons. This sample comprised PBMCs, obtained 5 to 6 days after the first yellow fever vaccination. The clonotype was recovered from a man aged 18 to 35 who received the YFV17D yellow fever vaccine.

This CDR3 is CASSRHLGETQYF. The CDR3 DNA sequence: TGTGCCAGCAGCCGACACCTGGGGGAGACCCAGTACTTC. The rearrangement links TRBV5-8 to TRBJ2-5; D is undetermined. The CDR3 spans 13 residues. Germline V gene lookup returns CDR1 SGHTS and CDR2 YDEGEE. Between the trimmed V and J ends, which lost 4 bases and 5 bases, there was a span of 12 bases. Complete variable domain (other parts from reference TRBV5-8 and TRBJ2-5): EAGVTQSPTHLIKTRGQQATLRCSPISGHTSVYWYQQALGLGLQFLLWYDEGEERNRGNFPPRFSGRQFPNYSSELNVNALELEDSALYLCASSRHLGETQYFGPGTRLLVL.